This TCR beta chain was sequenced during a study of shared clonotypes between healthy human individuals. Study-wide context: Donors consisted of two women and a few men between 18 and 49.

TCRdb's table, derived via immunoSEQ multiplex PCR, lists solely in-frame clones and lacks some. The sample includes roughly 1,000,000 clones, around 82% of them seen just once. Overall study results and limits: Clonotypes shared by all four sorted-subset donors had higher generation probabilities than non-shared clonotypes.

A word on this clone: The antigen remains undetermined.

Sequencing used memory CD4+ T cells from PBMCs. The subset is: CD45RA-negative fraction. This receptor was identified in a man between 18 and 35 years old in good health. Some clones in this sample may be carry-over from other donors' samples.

DNA of the CDR3: TGTGCCAGCAGCTTAGCGCGCCCGATGGGCACTGAAGCTTTCTTT. Its protein product is CASSLARPMGTEAFF. The rearrangement links TRBV7-9 to TRBJ1-1; D unclear. CDR1 SEHNR and CDR2 FQNEAQ come from the germline V gene (reference sequence). Between the trimmed V and J ends, which lost 0 bases and 4 bases, there was a span of 12 bases. CDR3 length: 15 amino acids.